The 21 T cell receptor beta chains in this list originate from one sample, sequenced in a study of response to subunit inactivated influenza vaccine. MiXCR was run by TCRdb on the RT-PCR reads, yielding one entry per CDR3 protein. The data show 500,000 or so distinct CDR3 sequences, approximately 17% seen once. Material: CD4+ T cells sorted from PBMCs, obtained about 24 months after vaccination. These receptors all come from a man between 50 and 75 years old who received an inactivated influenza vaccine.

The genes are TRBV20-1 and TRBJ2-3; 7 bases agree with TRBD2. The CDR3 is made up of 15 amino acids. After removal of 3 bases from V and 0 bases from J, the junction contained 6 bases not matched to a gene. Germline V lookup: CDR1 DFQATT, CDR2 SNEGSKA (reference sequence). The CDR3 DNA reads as TGCAGTGCTAGTGGGGTAGCGGGCAGCACAGATACGCAGTATTTT. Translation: CSASGVAGSTDTQYF.

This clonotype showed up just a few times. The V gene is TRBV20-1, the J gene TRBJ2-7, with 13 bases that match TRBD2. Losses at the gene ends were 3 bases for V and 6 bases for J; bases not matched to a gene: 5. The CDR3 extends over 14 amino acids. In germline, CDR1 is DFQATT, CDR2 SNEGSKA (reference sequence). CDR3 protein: CSARRTSGSREQYF. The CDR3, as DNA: TGCAGTGCTAGGAGGACTAGCGGGAGCCGCGAGCAGTACTTC.

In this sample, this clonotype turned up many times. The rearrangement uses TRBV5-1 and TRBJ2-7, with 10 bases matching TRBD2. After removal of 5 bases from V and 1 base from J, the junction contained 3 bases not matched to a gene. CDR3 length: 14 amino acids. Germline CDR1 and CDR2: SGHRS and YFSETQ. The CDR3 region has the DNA TGCGCCAGCAGGCTAGCGGGGGAATCCTACGAGCAGTACTTC. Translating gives CASRLAGESYEQYF. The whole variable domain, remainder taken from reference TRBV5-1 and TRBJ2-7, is KAGVTQTPRYLIKTRGQQVTLSCSPISGHRSVSWYQQTPGQGLQFLFEYFSETQRNKGNFPGRFSGRQFSNSRSEMNVSTLELGDSALYLCASRLAGESYEQYFGPGTRLTVT.

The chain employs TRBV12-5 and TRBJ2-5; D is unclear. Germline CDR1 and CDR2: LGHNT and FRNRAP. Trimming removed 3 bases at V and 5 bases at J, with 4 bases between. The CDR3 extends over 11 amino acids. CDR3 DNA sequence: TGTGCTAGTGGTTTTGGGGAGACCCAGTACTTC. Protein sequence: CASGFGETQYF. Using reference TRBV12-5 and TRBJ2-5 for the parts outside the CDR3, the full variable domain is DARVTQTPRHKVTEMGQEVTMRCQPILGHNTVFWYRQTMMQGLELLAYFRNRAPLDDSGMPKDRFSAEMPDATLATLKIQPSEPRDSAVYFCASGFGETQYFGPGTRLLVL.

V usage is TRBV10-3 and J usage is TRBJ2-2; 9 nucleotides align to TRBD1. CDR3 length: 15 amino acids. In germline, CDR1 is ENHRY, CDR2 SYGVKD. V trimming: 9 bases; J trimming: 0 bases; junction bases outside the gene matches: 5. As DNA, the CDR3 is TGTGCCATTAAACAGGGGGCCCCGAACACCGGGGAGCTGTTTTTT. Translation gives CAIKQGAPNTGELFF.

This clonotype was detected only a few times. The CDR3 sequence is CASSAGQTLEAQYF. The CDR3 nucleotides are TGCGCCAGCAGTGCCGGACAGACCCTCGAAGCGCAGTATTTT. This chain joins TRBV10-1 and TRBJ2-3; possibly TRBD1 for D (6 bases). Between the trimmed V and J ends, which lost 4 bases and 10 bases, there was a span of 18 bases. Germline CDR1 reads WNHNN; CDR2 reads SYGVQD (reference sequence). CDR3 size: 14 residues.

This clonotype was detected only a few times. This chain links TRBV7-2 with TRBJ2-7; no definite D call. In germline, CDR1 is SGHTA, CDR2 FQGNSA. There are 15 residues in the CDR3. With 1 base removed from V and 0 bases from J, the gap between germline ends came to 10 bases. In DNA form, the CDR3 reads TGTGCCAGCAGCTTAGGTGGCTCGAGCTCCTACGAGCAGTACTTC. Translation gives CASSLGGSSSYEQYF.

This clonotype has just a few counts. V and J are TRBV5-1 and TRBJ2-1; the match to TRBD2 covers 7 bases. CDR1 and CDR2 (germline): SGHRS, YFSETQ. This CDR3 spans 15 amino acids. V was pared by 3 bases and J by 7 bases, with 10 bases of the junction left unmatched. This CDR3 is CASSSHGPGGNEQFF. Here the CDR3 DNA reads TGCGCCAGCAGCTCCCACGGGCCGGGGGGAAATGAGCAGTTCTTC.

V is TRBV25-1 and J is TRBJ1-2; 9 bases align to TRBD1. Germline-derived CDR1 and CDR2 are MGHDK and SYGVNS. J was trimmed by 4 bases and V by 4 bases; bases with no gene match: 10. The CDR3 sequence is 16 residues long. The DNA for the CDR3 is TGTGCCAGCAGTGTGGTGGACAGGGGCTCTTCCTATGGCTACACCTTC. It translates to CASSVVDRGSSYGYTF.

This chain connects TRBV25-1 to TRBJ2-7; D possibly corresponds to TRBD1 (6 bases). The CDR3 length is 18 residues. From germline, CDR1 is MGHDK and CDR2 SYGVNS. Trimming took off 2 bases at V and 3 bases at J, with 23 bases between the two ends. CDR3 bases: TGTGCCAGCAGTGAAACCCGAACAGGGCGAGTTGGAGTCTACGAGCAGTACTTC. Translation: CASSETRTGRVGVYEQYF.

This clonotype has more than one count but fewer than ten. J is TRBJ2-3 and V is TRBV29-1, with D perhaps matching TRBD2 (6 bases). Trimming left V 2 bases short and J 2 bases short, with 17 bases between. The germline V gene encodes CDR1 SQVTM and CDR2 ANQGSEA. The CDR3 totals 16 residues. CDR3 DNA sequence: TGCAGCGTTGAACCCCGAAAAGGCGGGATCACAGATACGCAGTATTTT. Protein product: CSVEPRKGGITDTQYF.

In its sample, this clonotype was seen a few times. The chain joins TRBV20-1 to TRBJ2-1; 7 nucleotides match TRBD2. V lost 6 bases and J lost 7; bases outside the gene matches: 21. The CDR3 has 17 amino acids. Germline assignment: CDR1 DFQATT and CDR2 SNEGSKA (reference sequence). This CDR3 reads CSAPTLLSRGGGNEQFF. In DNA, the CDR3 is TGCAGTGCCCCGACCCTCTTGTCTCGCGGGGGAGGGAATGAGCAGTTCTTC.

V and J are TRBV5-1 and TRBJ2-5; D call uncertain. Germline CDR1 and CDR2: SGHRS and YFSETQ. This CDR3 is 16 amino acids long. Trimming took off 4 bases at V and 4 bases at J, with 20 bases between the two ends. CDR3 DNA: TGCGCCAGCAGCCCCACATGGGGTAGCCTCGCAGAGACCCAGTACTTC. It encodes CASSPTWGSLAETQYF.

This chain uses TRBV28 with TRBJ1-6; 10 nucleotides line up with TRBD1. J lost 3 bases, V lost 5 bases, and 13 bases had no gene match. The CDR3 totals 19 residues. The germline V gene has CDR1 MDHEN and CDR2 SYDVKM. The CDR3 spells CASSRYGTGEGFYNSPLHF. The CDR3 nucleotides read TGTGCCAGCAGTAGATACGGGACAGGGGAGGGGTTCTATAATTCACCCCTCCACTTT.

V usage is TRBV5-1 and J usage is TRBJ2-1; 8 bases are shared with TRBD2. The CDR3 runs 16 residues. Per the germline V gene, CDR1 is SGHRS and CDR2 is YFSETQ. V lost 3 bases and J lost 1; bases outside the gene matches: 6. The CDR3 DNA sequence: TGCGCCAGCAGCTCCGGCGGGAGGACTTCCTACAATGAGCAGTTCTTC. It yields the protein CASSSGGRTSYNEQFF.

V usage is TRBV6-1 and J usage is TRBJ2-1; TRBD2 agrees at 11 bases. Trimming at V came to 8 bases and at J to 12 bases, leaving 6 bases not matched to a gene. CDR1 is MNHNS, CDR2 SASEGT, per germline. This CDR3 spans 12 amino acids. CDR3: CASELAGGAQFF. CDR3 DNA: TGTGCCAGCGAGTTAGCGGGAGGGGCGCAGTTCTTC.

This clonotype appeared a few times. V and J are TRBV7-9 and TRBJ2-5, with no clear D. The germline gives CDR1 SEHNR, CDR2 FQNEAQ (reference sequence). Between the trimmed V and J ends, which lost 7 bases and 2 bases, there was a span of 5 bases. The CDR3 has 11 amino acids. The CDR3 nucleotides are TGTGCCAGCATCGTACAAGAGACCCAGTACTTC. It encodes CASIVQETQYF. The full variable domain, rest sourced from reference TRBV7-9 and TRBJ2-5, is DTGVSQNPRHKITKRGQNVTFRCDPISEHNRLYWYRQTLGQGPEFLTYFQNEAQLEKSRLLSDRFSAERPKGSFSTLEIQRTEQGDSAMYLCASIVQETQYFGPGTRLLVL.

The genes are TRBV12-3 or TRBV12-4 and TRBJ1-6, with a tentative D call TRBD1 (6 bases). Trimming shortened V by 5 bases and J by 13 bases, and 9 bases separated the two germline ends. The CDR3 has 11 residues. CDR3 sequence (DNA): TGTGCCAGCAGTAACAGGGTTCCCCTCCACTTT. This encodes CASSNRVPLHF.

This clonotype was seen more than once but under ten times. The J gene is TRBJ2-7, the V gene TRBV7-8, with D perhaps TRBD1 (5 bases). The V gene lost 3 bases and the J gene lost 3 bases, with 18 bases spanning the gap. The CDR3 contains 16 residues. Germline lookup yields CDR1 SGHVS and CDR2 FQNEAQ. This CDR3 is CASSFPSGQGLYEQYF. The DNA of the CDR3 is TGTGCCAGCAGCTTCCCGTCAGGGCAGGGCCTCTACGAGCAGTACTTC.

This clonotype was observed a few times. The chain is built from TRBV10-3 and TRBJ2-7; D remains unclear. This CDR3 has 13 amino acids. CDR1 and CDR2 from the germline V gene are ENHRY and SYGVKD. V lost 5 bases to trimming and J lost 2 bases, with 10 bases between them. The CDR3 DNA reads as TGTGCCATCAGTAGTCCTTCTGCCTACGAGCAGTACTTC. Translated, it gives CAISSPSAYEQYF.

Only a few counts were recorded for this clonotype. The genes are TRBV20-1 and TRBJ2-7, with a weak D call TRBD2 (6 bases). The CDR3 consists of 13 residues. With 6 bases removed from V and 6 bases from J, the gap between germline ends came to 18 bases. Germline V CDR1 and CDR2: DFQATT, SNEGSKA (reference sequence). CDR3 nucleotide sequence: TGCAGTGCCCCTGGCGGGACTCGCGGCGAGCAGTACTTC. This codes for CSAPGGTRGEQYF.